This entry features one TCR beta chain sequence. Its antigen remains unidentified. The source of the sample is a study of long-term antiretroviral therapy in people with HIV. Run at survey level, the immunoSEQ assay was version v3.0. Data came from immunoSEQ multiplex PCR; TCRdb stores just in-frame clones and leaves some out. The sample has roughly 14,000 clones, just under 85% seen once. Findings and caveats of the study: Diversity remained lower than transplant donor controls, even though it increased after ART. Blood collection from about 2004 to 2018 possibly occurred under older ART regimens.

The sample was unsorted PBMCs, taken just before starting antiretroviral therapy. This clonotype was sampled from a man between 35 and 55 years old with HIV.

As DNA, the CDR3 is TGTGCCAGCAGCCCCGGGACTAGCAATCAGCCCCAGCATTTT. It specifies CASSPGTSNQPQHF. The rearrangement links TRBV4-2 to TRBJ1-5, with D tentatively TRBD1 (5 bases). CDR1 is LGHNA and CDR2 is YNFKEQ in the germline V gene. The CDR3 consists of 14 residues. The germline V and J ends were trimmed by 4 bases and 0 bases, with 7 bases remaining between them.